Following are 27 T cell receptor beta chains from one sample sequenced in a study of blood T cell repertoires in COVID-19. Measured with immunoSEQ multiplex PCR; TCRdb has only the in-frame clones, and not every one. Of roughly 250,000 clones detected, about 87% appear once; the ten largest clones hold 4%. Source material: peripheral blood. The source is a man in his 60s who had recovered from COVID-19.

The DNA for the CDR3 is TGTGCCAGCTCCCGCGGAGCGGGGGGCAACACCGGGGAGCTGTTTTTT. Amino acid sequence: CASSRGAGGNTGELFF. This chain uses TRBV18 with TRBJ2-2; 9 nucleotides line up with TRBD2. V was pared by 6 bases and J by 2 bases, with 7 bases of the junction left unmatched. The CDR3 is made up of 16 amino acids. Germline CDR1 KGHSH, CDR2 LQKENI.

This clone was counted many times. The rearrangement joins TRBV9 to TRBJ1-1; TRBD1 matches 7 bases. Losses at the gene ends were 4 bases for V and 7 bases for J; bases not matched to a gene: 7. The CDR3 is made up of 13 amino acids. Per germline, CDR1 SGDLS and CDR2 YYNGEE. In DNA form, the CDR3 reads TGTGCCAGCAGCTTCGGACAGGAAGGTGAAGCTTTCTTT. Its protein product is CASSFGQEGEAFF.

The J gene is TRBJ1-2, the V gene TRBV3-1 (or the pseudogene TRBV3-2); D is uncertain. The germline V gene encodes CDR1 LGHDT and CDR2 YNNKEL (reference sequence). CDR3 size: 15 residues. The V and J ends lost 5 bases and 2 bases respectively, with 15 bases between them. The CDR3 loop reads CASSGTEFRNYGYTF. The DNA for the CDR3 is TGTGCCAGCAGCGGAACAGAATTTAGGAACTATGGCTACACCTTC.

This clone is a singleton in its sample. The chain has TRBV11-1 and TRBJ2-3; 9 nucleotides line up with TRBD2. Trimming took 5 bases from V and 6 from J; bases not matched to a gene: 6. CDR1 SGHAT and CDR2 FQDESV come from the germline V gene (reference sequence). This CDR3 comprises 14 residues. The CDR3 here is CASSPRLAADTQYF. CDR3 nucleotide sequence: TGTGCCAGCAGCCCTCGACTAGCGGCCGATACGCAGTATTTT. The complete variable domain, with remaining parts taken from reference TRBV11-1 and TRBJ2-3, reads EAEVAQSPRYKITEKSQAVAFWCDPISGHATLYWYRQILGQGPELLVQFQDESVVDDSQLPKDRFSAERLKGVDSTLKIQPAELGDSAMYLCASSPRLAADTQYFGPGTRLTVL.

This clone was counted once. The rearrangement links TRBV3-1 (or the pseudogene TRBV3-2) to TRBJ1-1; perhaps TRBD1 as D (6 bases). The CDR3 extends over 14 amino acids. Germline loops: CDR1 LGHDT, CDR2 YNNKEL (reference sequence). Trimming stripped 6 bases from V and 0 bases from J, with 11 bases between. The CDR3 sequence: CASRRTGMNTEAFF. In DNA, the CDR3 is TGTGCCAGCAGGCGAACAGGGATGAACACTGAAGCTTTCTTT.

V is TRBV30 and J is TRBJ1-1; D ambiguous. Trimming pared 0 bases from V and 6 bases from J, leaving 14 bases between. Germline lookup yields CDR1 GTSNPN and CDR2 SVGIG (reference sequence). The CDR3 is 14 amino acids. CDR3 DNA sequence: TGTGCCTGGAGTGTAAGGCACTGGGAGGCTGAAGCTTTCTTT. The encoded protein is CAWSVRHWEAEAFF.

V is TRBV27 and J is TRBJ2-1; 9 bases map to TRBD1. The CDR3 totals 17 residues. Germline V lookup: CDR1 MNHEY, CDR2 SMNVEV (reference sequence). After removal of 6 bases from V and 2 bases from J, the junction contained 11 bases not matched to a gene. This chain's CDR3 is CASRTRAGTGPYNEQFF. CDR3 nucleotides: TGTGCCAGCAGGACAAGAGCCGGGACAGGGCCCTACAATGAGCAGTTCTTC.

J is TRBJ1-6 and V is TRBV10-2; possibly TRBD1 for D (5 bases). V lost 5 bases and J 10 bases, leaving 18 bases between the germline ends. The CDR3 length is 15 residues. CDR1 WSHSY and CDR2 SAAADI come from the germline V gene. The CDR3 DNA is TGCGCCAGCAGTTCTCGGGACTCCACCCGATCACCCCTCCACTTT. This codes for CASSSRDSTRSPLHF.

The chain joins TRBV6-5 to TRBJ1-2; the match to TRBD1 covers 10 bases. The length of the CDR3 is 13 residues. Losses at the gene ends were 8 bases for V and 6 bases for J; bases not matched to a gene: 6. Germline V gene lookup returns CDR1 MNHEY and CDR2 SVGAGI. The CDR3 region is CASRRQGANGYTF. Here the CDR3 DNA reads TGTGCCAGCCGGAGACAGGGGGCGAATGGCTACACCTTC.

The J gene is TRBJ2-7, the V gene TRBV2; weak D call: TRBD1 (5 bases). From germline, CDR1 is SNHLY and CDR2 FYNNEI. The CDR3 has 12 residues. Trimming removed 8 bases from V and 2 bases from J, with 10 bases in between. The DNA of the CDR3 is TGTGCCAGCCGAGTGGGGCCCTACGAGCAGTACTTC. This translates into CASRVGPYEQYF.

The genes are TRBV6-5 and TRBJ2-7; 8 bases line up with TRBD1. The V segment lost 5 bases and the J segment 6 bases; nucleotides outside the gene matches: 3. This CDR3 is 12 amino acids long. The germline gives CDR1 MNHEY, CDR2 SVGAGI. The CDR3 reads CASSKQGGEQYF. CDR3 DNA sequence: TGTGCCAGCAGTAAACAGGGGGGCGAGCAGTACTTC.

The genes are TRBV3-1 (or the pseudogene TRBV3-2) and TRBJ2-7, with TRBD2 as a possible D gene (6 bases). There are 17 residues in the CDR3. The V gene lost 4 bases and the J gene lost 4 bases, with 23 bases spanning the gap. Germline assignment: CDR1 LGHDT and CDR2 YNNKEL (reference sequence). CDR3 coding DNA: TGTGCCAGCAGCCCCCCGGGGCAGCGGGCGACCCAATACGAGCAGTACTTC. This sequence encodes CASSPPGQRATQYEQYF.

Concerning this clone: This CDR3 is also generated by other DNA sequences in the sample. The V call is TRBV6-5, the J call TRBJ1-4; 8 nucleotides line up with TRBD1. This CDR3 is built from 16 residues. The V gene's germline CDR1 is MNHEY and CDR2 SVGAGI. V gave up 0 bases and J gave up 0 bases; unmatched junction bases: 0. The CDR3 coding sequence is TGTGCCAGCAGTTACTCGACAGGGGCAACTAATGAAAAACTGTTTTTT. This codes for CASSYSTGATNEKLFF.

V gene TRBV2 combines with J gene TRBJ2-3; a possible D gene is TRBD2 (5 bases). Trimming removed 2 bases from V and 0 bases from J, with 12 bases in between. The CDR3 is 16 amino acids. In germline, CDR1 is SNHLY, CDR2 FYNNEI. The CDR3 here is CASSETGLASTDTQYF. The CDR3 DNA reads TGTGCCAGCAGTGAAACCGGACTCGCAAGCACAGATACGCAGTATTTT.

The chain employs TRBV6-1 and TRBJ2-3; TRBD2 matches at 9 bases. In germline, CDR1 is MNHNS, CDR2 SASEGT. J was trimmed by 6 bases and V by 3 bases; bases with no gene match: 13. The CDR3 covers 17 residues. The CDR3 here is CASSDLARRGGLDTQYF. CDR3 nucleotide sequence: TGTGCCAGCAGTGACCTAGCCCGGCGGGGGGGGTTGGATACGCAGTATTTT.

This chain joins TRBV4-1 and TRBJ2-1; D not resolved. V was pared by 1 base and J by 10 bases, with 20 bases between. Looked up from germline, CDR1 is MGHRA and CDR2 is YSYEKL. This CDR3 is built from 16 residues. The CDR3 reads CASSQGILPNAKEQFF. The DNA of the CDR3 is TGCGCCAGCAGCCAAGGAATATTACCTAACGCTAAAGAGCAGTTCTTC.

The chain joins TRBV2 to TRBJ2-7, with a weak D call TRBD2 (5 bases). V was trimmed by 3 bases and J by 1 base, leaving 10 bases between them. The germline gives CDR1 SNHLY, CDR2 FYNNEI. The CDR3 totals 14 residues. This chain's CDR3 is CASSEGRLSYEQYF. The CDR3 nucleotides read TGTGCCAGCAGTGAGGGGAGATTATCCTACGAGCAGTACTTC.

The chain uses TRBV4-1 and TRBJ2-5, with no clear D. CDR1 is MGHRA and CDR2 is YSYEKL in the germline V gene. This CDR3 is 14 amino acids long. V was pared by 0 bases and J by 5 bases, with 10 bases between. The CDR3 bases are TGCGCCAGCAGCCAAGATTCCCTCCCGGAGACCCAGTACTTC. This sequence encodes CASSQDSLPETQYF.

This chain connects TRBV27 to TRBJ1-5, with 9 positions matching TRBD1. This CDR3 is built from 16 residues. V lost 8 bases to trimming and J lost 2 bases; unmatched junction nucleotides: 10. The germline CDR1 and CDR2 sequences are MNHEY and SMNVEV (reference sequence). Here the CDR3 reads CASDPGQGSRNQPQHF. The DNA of the CDR3 is TGTGCCAGCGACCCGGGACAGGGAAGTCGCAATCAGCCCCAGCATTTT.

The chain uses TRBV6-5 and TRBJ1-1, with a possible D match to TRBD1 (6 bases). The V end lost 7 bases, the J end lost 12 bases, and 21 bases lay between the germline ends. The CDR3 is 13 amino acids. The germline V gene encodes CDR1 MNHEY and CDR2 SVGAGI. In DNA, the CDR3 is TGTGCCAGCATTAAACCGGGGGGCGCCGGAACTTTCTTT. Translation: CASIKPGGAGTFF.

The J gene is TRBJ2-7, the V gene TRBV10-1, with D unclear. V lost 0 bases, J lost 0 bases, and 6 bases lay in between. The CDR3 runs 14 residues. The V gene's germline CDR1 is WNHNN and CDR2 SYGVQD (reference sequence). The CDR3 spells CASSESQNSYEQYF. In nucleotides, the CDR3 is TGCGCCAGCAGTGAGTCGCAGAACTCCTACGAGCAGTACTTC.

J is TRBJ2-3 and V is TRBV29-1, with TRBD2 matching over 11 bases. J lost 5 bases, V lost 6 bases, and 13 bases had no gene match. CDR1 and CDR2 (germline): SQVTM, ANQGSEA. The length of the CDR3 is 16 residues. CDR3 in amino acids: CSVALVSGGAGDTQYF. CDR3 bases: TGCAGCGTGGCTCTTGTTAGCGGGGGGGCTGGAGATACGCAGTATTTT.

This clone was recorded only once. The chain couples TRBV5-1 to TRBJ2-3; D gene unclear. V lost 3 bases and J 0 bases, leaving 8 bases between the germline ends. CDR1 is SGHRS, CDR2 YFSETQ, per germline. This CDR3 spans 14 amino acids. The CDR3 sequence: CASSSTTSTDTQYF. DNA of the CDR3: TGCGCCAGCAGCTCAACGACTAGCACAGATACGCAGTATTTT.

The chain employs TRBV9 and TRBJ2-3; tentatively, D is TRBD1 (5 bases). Per the germline V gene, CDR1 is SGDLS and CDR2 is YYNGEE. Trimming stripped 1 base from V and 6 bases from J, with 9 bases between. The CDR3 covers 13 residues. The CDR3 bases are TGTGCCAGCAGCGTACAGGGTTATGATACGCAGTATTTT. The encoded protein is CASSVQGYDTQYF.

V gene TRBV19 combines with J gene TRBJ2-5; D is possibly TRBD2 (6 bases). V lost 4 bases and J 7 bases, leaving 13 bases between the germline ends. CDR3 length equals 13 residues. CDR1 is LNHDA, CDR2 SQIVND, per germline (reference sequence). The CDR3 bases are TGTGCCAGTAGTACGGATTCGGAGGGGACCCAGTACTTC. This translates into CASSTDSEGTQYF.

The chain is built from TRBV18 and TRBJ2-3, with unresolved D. Trimming pared 3 bases from V and 4 bases from J, leaving 5 bases between. This CDR3 spans 12 amino acids. Germline values: CDR1 KGHSH, CDR2 LQKENI. CDR3 DNA sequence: TGTGCCAGCTCACCCGGGTCAGATACGCAGTATTTT. Its translation: CASSPGSDTQYF.

The chain joins TRBV5-5 to TRBJ2-1; D perhaps matches TRBD2 (5 bases). The ends were cut back, 1 base at V and 9 bases at J, with 8 bases in the middle. Germline CDR1 and CDR2: SGHKS and YYEKEE (reference sequence). The CDR3 contains 12 residues. CDR3 residues: CASSLSGTEQFF. CDR3 nucleotide sequence: TGTGCCAGCAGCTTGTCGGGAACTGAGCAGTTCTTC.